This is a list of T cell receptor beta chains from one sample in a study of blood T cells in healthy people across ages. TCRdb re-called the 5' RACE reads through MiXCR, storing one row per CDR3 protein. This table holds around 1,700,000 distinct CDR3 sequences, roughly 30% found once. Sequencing was performed on blood. Receptors originate from a woman in her thirties in good health. The CDR3 runs from the conserved cysteine through the conserved F or W. A D gene is named only where the DNA matches it firmly. A row's size may be missing; if present it is once, few, many or a size class.

j_gene,v_gene,d_gene,abundance,CDR3aa,CDR3nt
TRBJ2-7,TRBV12-3/TRBV12-4,TRBD2,few,CASSFSGRANEQYF,TGTGCCAGCAGTTTTAGCGGGAGGGCCAACGAGCAGTACTTC
TRBJ2-1,TRBV5-1,TRBD1,NA,CASSRNPGQGLNEQFF,TGCGCCAGCAGCAGAAACCCGGGACAGGGGTTGAATGAGCAGTTCTTC
TRBJ2-5,TRBV13,NA,NA,CASSAKSGRGEETQYF,TGTGCCAGCAGCGCAAAATCAGGGAGGGGGGAAGAGACCCAGTACTTC
TRBJ2-7,TRBV28,TRBD1,NA,CASIASPGTGVGEQYF,TGTGCCAGCATTGCTTCTCCCGGGACAGGGGTGGGCGAGCAGTACTTC
TRBJ1-1,TRBV7-2,TRBD1,NA,CASSLVTGGDAFF,TGTGCCAGCAGCTTAGTGACAGGGGGCGACGCTTTCTTT
TRBJ2-5,TRBV27,NA,NA,CASRHRPGISGETQYF,TGTGCCAGCAGACATCGACCCGGGATCTCGGGGGAGACCCAGTACTTC
TRBJ2-3,TRBV23-1,NA,NA,CASSEGRVGTDTQYF,TGCGCCAGCAGTGAGGGACGGGTGGGCACAGATACGCAGTATTTT
TRBJ2-1,TRBV12-3/TRBV12-4,TRBD2,NA,CASRPLAGVYNEQFF,TGTGCCAGCAGACCTCTAGCGGGGGTTTACAATGAGCAGTTCTTC
TRBJ1-2,TRBV20-1,NA,NA,CSASGQGRAGYTF,TGCAGTGCTAGCGGGCAGGGTCGTGCGGGCTACACCTTC
TRBJ2-5,TRBV12-3/TRBV12-4,NA,NA,CASSFEWGRLGVTQYF,TGTGCCAGCAGTTTTGAGTGGGGACGCCTTGGGGTGACCCAGTACTTC
TRBJ1-2,TRBV4-1,NA,few,CASSQAVREIYGYTF,TGCGCCAGCAGCCAAGCGGTTAGGGAAATTTATGGCTACACCTTC
TRBJ2-7,TRBV30,NA,NA,CAWSDGLPTFYEQYF,TGTGCCTGGAGTGACGGTCTCCCGACGTTCTACGAGCAGTACTTC
TRBJ2-3,TRBV3-1,NA,NA,CASSHGTLGLTDTQYF,TGTGCCAGCAGCCATGGGACTCTCGGACTCACAGATACGCAGTATTTT
TRBJ1-2,TRBV27,NA,NA,CASGGGSGYTF,TGTGCCAGCGGGGGGGGCAGTGGCTACACCTTC
TRBJ2-7,TRBV5-1,NA,few,CASSFPAQNEQYF,TGCGCCAGCAGCTTCCCGGCTCAAAACGAGCAGTACTTC
TRBJ1-5,TRBV11-2,NA,few,CASSPHGGIDQPQHF,TGTGCCAGCAGCCCCCACGGCGGGATCGATCAGCCCCAGCATTTT
TRBJ2-7,TRBV6-2/TRBV6-3,NA,many,CASRPGTSVPYEQYF,TGTGCCAGCAGACCCGGGACGTCTGTCCCCTACGAGCAGTACTTC
TRBJ2-7,TRBV12-3/TRBV12-4,TRBD1,many,CASSPQGAFSYEQYF,TGTGCCAGCAGCCCGCAGGGGGCCTTTTCCTACGAGCAGTACTTC
TRBJ1-5,TRBV7-2,TRBD1,NA,CASSSPIGTGDYSNQPQHF,TGTGCCAGCAGTTCTCCTATAGGGACAGGGGATTATAGCAATCAGCCCCAGCATTTT
TRBJ1-5,TRBV4-1,NA,few,CASSQGGAEQPQHF,TGCGCCAGCAGCCAAGGGGGGGCAGAACAGCCCCAGCATTTT
TRBJ2-1,TRBV15,NA,NA,CATSRTGTSSYNEQFF,TGTGCCACCAGCAGAACCGGGACCAGCTCCTACAATGAGCAGTTCTTC
TRBJ2-7,TRBV7-9,NA,NA,CASSSSSGISYEQYF,TGTGCCAGCAGCTCGTCCTCCGGGATCTCCTACGAGCAGTACTTC
TRBJ1-5,TRBV24-1,TRBD1,few,CATSLLRDRGSNQPQHF,TGTGCCACCAGTCTCTTGAGGGACAGGGGTTCCAATCAGCCCCAGCATTTT
TRBJ2-1,TRBV7-9,NA,NA,CASSLSSGPNKQFF,TGTGCCAGCAGCTTAAGTAGTGGTCCCAATAAGCAGTTCTTC
TRBJ2-7,TRBV5-6,NA,few,CASSLVSGSEQYF,TGTGCCAGCAGCTTGGTGTCGGGCAGCGAGCAGTACTTC
TRBJ2-5,TRBV7-8,NA,few,CASSSLGLLETQYF,TGTGCCAGCAGCTCATTAGGACTTCTAGAGACCCAGTACTTC
TRBJ2-7,TRBV4-1,TRBD1,many,CASSHSRDRGYEQYF,TGCGCCAGCAGCCACTCACGGGACAGGGGCTACGAGCAGTACTTC
TRBJ2-4,TRBV12-3/TRBV12-4,NA,many,CASTGQSKNIQYF,TGTGCCAGCACTGGACAGTCCAAAAACATTCAGTACTTC
TRBJ1-1,TRBV27,NA,few,CASSRWGTEAFF,TGTGCCAGCAGCCGGTGGGGGACTGAAGCTTTCTTT
TRBJ1-6,TRBV4-1,NA,few,CASSPIQGVASPLHF,TGCGCCAGCAGCCCGATACAGGGTGTCGCTTCACCCCTCCACTTT
TRBJ1-4,TRBV4-1,TRBD1,few,CASSPGQGSATNEKLFF,TGCGCCAGCAGCCCCGGACAGGGATCAGCAACTAATGAAAAACTGTTTTTT
TRBJ1-2,TRBV10-1,TRBD1,many,CASSRTGWVNYGYTF,TGCGCCAGCAGCAGGACAGGGTGGGTCAACTATGGCTACACCTTC
TRBJ2-3,TRBV12-3/TRBV12-4,NA,few,CASSPGTGQSTDTQYF,TGTGCCAGCAGCCCAGGGACGGGTCAGAGCACAGATACGCAGTATTTT
TRBJ2-6,TRBV15,NA,many,CATSRDYGSGANVLTF,TGTGCCACCAGCAGAGACTATGGCTCTGGGGCCAACGTCCTGACTTTC
TRBJ1-1,TRBV29-1,TRBD1,NA,CSVERQGRWTEAFF,TGCAGCGTTGAGCGACAGGGGCGATGGACTGAAGCTTTCTTT
TRBJ2-3,TRBV19,NA,many,CASSLGTGSRTDTQYF,TGCGCCAGCAGCTTGGGCACGGGATCGCGCACAGATACGCAGTATTTT
TRBJ2-1,TRBV7-6,NA,NA,CASSLTLGTGHEQFF,TGTGCCAGCAGCTTAACGCTTGGAACAGGACACGAGCAGTTCTTC
TRBJ1-1,TRBV6-5,TRBD1,many,CASSILGTGFTEAFF,TGTGCCAGCAGCATCCTAGGGACAGGGTTCACTGAAGCTTTCTTT
TRBJ2-2,TRBV5-5,TRBD1,few,CASSFLQGGNTGELFF,TGTGCCAGCAGCTTCTTACAGGGGGGGAACACCGGGGAGCTGTTTTTT
TRBJ2-4,TRBV6-5,TRBD1,NA,CASSPGTGEAKNIQYF,TGTGCCAGCAGTCCAGGGACAGGGGAGGCAAAAAACATTCAGTACTTC
TRBJ2-1,TRBV7-3,TRBD2,NA,CASSALAGGLEQFF,TGTGCCAGCAGCGCACTAGCGGGGGGGCTTGAGCAGTTCTTC
TRBJ2-1,TRBV7-3,TRBD2,NA,CASSATVGGGPQTRFF,TGTGCCAGCAGCGCCACGGTGGGCGGGGGGCCCCAGACCCGGTTCTTC
TRBJ2-3,TRBV7-6,NA,NA,CASSPVGLGSTQYF,TGTGCCAGCAGCCCGGTAGGACTGGGGAGTACGCAGTATTTT